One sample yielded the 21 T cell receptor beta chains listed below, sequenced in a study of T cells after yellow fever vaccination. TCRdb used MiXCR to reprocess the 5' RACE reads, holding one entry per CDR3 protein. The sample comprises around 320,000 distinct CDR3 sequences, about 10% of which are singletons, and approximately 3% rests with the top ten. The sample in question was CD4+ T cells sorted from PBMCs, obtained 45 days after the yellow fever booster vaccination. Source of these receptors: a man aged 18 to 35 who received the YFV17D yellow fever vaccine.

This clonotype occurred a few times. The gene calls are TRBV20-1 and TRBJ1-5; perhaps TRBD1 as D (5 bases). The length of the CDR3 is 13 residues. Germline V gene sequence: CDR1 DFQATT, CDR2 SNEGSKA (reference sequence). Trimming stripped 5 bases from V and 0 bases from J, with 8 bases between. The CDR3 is CSASTVSNQPQHF. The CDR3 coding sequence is TGCAGTGCTTCGACAGTTAGCAATCAGCCCCAGCATTTT.

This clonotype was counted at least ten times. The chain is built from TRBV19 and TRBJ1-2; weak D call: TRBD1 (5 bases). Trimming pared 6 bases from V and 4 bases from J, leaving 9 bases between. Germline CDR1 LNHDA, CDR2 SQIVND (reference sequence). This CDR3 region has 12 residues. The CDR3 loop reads CASSPDIYGYTF. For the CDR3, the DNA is TGTGCCAGTAGCCCGGACATCTATGGCTACACCTTC.

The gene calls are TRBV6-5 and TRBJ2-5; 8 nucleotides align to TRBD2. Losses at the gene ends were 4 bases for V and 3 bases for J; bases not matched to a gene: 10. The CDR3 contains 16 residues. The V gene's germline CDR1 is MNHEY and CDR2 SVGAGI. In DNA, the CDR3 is TGTGCCAGCAGTTGGGCCGGGGGGGCCAAAAAAGAGACCCAGTACTTC. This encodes CASSWAGGAKKETQYF.

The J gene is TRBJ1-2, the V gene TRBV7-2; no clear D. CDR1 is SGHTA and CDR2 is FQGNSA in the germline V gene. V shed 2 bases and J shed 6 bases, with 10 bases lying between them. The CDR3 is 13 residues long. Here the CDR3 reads CASSLYGRNGYTF. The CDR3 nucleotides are TGTGCCAGCAGCTTATACGGGCGAAATGGCTACACCTTC.

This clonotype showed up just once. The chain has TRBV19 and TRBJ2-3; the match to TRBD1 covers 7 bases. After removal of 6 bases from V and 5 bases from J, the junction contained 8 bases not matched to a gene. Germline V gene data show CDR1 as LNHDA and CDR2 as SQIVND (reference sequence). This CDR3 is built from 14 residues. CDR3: CASSDRDVEDTQYF. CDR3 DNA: TGTGCCAGTAGCGACAGGGACGTTGAAGATACGCAGTATTTT.

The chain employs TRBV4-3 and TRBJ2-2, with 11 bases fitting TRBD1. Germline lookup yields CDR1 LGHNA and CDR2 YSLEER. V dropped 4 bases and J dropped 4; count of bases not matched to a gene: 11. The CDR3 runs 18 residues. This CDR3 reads CASSLRTGGGGITGELFF. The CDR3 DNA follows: TGCGCCAGCAGCCTCCGGACAGGGGGCGGGGGGATCACCGGGGAGCTGTTTTTT.

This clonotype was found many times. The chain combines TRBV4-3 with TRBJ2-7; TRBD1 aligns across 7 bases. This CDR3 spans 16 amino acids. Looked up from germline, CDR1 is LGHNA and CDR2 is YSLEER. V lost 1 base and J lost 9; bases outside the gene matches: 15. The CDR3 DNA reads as TGCGCCAGCAGCCAAGTTACAGGGGAACCCCTACGAGGGCAGTACTTC. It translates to CASSQVTGEPLRGQYF.

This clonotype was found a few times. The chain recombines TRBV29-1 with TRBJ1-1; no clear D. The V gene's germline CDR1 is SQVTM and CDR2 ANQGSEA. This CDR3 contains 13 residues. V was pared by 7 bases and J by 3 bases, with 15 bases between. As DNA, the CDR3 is TGCAGCGGGACCGGGCCTCAGGACACTGAAGCTTTCTTT. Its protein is CSGTGPQDTEAFF.

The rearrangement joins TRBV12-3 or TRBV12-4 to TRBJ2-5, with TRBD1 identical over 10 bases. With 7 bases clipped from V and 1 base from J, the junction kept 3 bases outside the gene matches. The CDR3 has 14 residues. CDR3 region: CASNRQGAQETQYF. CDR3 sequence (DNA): TGTGCCAGCAACAGACAGGGGGCCCAAGAGACCCAGTACTTC.

The CDR3 nucleotides are TGTGCCAGCAGCTTGGCTATCGGAAAACTGTTTTTT. Protein product: CASSLAIGKLFF. The chain has TRBV12-3 or TRBV12-4 and TRBJ1-4, with D uncertain. The CDR3 contains 12 residues. Trimming pared 6 bases from V and 10 bases from J, leaving 12 bases between.

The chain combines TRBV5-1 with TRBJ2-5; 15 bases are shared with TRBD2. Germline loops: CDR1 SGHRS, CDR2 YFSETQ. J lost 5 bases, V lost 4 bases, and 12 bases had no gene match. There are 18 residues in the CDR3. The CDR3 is CASSPPGTSGGPGETQYF. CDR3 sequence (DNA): TGCGCCAGCAGCCCTCCCGGGACTAGCGGGGGGCCGGGGGAGACCCAGTACTTC.

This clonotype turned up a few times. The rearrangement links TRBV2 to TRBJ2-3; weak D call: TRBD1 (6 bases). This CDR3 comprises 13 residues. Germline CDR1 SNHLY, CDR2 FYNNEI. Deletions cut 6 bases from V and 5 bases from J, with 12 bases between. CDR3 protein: CASRQGREDTQYF. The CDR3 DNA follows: TGTGCCAGCAGACAGGGCCGTGAAGATACGCAGTATTTT.

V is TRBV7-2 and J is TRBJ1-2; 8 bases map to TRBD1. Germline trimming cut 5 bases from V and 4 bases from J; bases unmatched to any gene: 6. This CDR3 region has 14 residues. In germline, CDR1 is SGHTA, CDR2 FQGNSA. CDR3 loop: CASSETGTGYGYTF. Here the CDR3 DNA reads TGTGCCAGCAGCGAAACCGGGACAGGCTATGGCTACACCTTC.

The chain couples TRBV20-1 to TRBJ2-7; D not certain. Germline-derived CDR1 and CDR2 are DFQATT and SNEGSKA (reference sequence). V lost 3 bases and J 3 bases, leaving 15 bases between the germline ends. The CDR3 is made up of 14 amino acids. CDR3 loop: CSARDSRRFYEQYF. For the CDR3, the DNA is TGCAGTGCTAGGGATTCCCGGCGGTTCTACGAGCAGTACTTC.

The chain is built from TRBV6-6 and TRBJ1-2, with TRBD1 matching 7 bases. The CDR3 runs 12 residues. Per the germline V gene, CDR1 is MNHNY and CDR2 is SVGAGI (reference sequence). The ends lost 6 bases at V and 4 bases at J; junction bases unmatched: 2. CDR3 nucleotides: TGTGCCAGCAGAGGGGGCGTCTATGGCTACACCTTC. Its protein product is CASRGGVYGYTF.

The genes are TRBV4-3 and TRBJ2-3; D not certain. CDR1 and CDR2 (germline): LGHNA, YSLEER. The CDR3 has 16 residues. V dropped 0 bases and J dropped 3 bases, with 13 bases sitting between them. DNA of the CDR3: TGCGCCAGCAGCCAAGATCTGGCACACTCTACAGATACGCAGTATTTT. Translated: CASSQDLAHSTDTQYF.

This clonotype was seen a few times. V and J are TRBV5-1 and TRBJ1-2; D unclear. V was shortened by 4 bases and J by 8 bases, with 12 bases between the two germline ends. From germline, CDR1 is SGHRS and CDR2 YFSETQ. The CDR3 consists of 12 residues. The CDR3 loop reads CASSTSMGGYTF. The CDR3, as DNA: TGCGCCAGCAGCACGTCCATGGGGGGCTACACCTTC.

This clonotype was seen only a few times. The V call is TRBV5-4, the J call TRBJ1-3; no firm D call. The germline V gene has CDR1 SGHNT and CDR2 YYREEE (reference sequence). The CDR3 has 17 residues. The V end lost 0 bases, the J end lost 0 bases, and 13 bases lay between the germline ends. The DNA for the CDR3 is TGTGCCAGCAGCTTGGCCGGCGGCCTCAGCTCTGGAAACACCATATATTTT. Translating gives CASSLAGGLSSGNTIYF.

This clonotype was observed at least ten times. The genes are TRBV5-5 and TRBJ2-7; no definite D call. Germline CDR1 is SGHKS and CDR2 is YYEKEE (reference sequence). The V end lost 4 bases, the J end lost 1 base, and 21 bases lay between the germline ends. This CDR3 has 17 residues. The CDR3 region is CASSVDTPKAYSYEQYF. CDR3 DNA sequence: TGTGCCAGCAGCGTCGACACCCCCAAGGCTTATTCCTACGAGCAGTACTTC.

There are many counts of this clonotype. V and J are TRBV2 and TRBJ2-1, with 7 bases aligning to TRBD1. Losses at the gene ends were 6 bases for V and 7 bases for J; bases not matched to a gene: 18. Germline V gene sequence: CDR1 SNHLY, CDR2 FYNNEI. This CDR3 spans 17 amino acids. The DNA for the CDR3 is TGTGCCAGCAGCGCGCAACCTACAGGGGTTTTTGTTAATGAGCAGTTCTTC. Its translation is CASSAQPTGVFVNEQFF.

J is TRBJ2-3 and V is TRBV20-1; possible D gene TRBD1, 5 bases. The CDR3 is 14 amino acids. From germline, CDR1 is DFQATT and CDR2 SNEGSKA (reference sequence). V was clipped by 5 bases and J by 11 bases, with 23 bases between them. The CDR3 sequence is CSAQKAQGEHGQYF. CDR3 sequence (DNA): TGCAGTGCTCAGAAGGCTCAGGGCGAACACGGGCAGTATTTT.